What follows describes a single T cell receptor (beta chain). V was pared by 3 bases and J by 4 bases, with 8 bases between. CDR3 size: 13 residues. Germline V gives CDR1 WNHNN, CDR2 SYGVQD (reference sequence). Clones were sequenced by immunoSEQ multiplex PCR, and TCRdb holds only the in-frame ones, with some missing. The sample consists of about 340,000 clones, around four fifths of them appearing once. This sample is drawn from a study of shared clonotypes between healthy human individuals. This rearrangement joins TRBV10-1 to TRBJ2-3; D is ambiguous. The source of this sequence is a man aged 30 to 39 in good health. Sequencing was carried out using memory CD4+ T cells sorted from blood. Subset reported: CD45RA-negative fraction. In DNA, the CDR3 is TGCGCCAGCAGTGAAGGTGGAGCAGATACGCAGTATTTT. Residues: CASSEGGADTQYF.